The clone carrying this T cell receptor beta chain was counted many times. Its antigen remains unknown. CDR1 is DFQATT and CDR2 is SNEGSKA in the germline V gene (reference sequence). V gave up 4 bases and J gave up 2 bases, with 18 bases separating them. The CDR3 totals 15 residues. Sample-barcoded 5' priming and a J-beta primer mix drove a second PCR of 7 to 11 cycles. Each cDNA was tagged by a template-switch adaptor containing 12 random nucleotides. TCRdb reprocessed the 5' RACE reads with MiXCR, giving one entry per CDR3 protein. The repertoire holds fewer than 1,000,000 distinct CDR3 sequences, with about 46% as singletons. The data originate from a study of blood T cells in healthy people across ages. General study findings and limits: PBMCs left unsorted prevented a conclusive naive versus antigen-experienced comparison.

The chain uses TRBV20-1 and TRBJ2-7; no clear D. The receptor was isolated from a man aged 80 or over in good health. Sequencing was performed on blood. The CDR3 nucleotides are TGCAGTGCTATTAGCCAGCTAGGTGCCACCTACGAGCAGTACTTC. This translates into CSAISQLGATYEQYF.